This T cell receptor (beta chain) was sequenced for a study of shared clonotypes between healthy human individuals (dated by TCRdb to 2020 to 2022). For the wider study: The cohort included a few men and a couple of women between 18 and 49 years of age. For each donor, CD4 naive and CD4 memory were each run on three plates, CD8 naive on two plates, and CD8 memory on one plate. To estimate repertoire size and how much clonotype sharing occurs between individuals, the study deeply sequenced the blood TCR repertoires of about 5 healthy adults. To increase sequencing depth and limit assay-specific biases, different laboratories used diverse techniques to prepare libraries and sequence TCR repertoires. Between about 0.8 and 9 billion PBMCs per donor were obtained by leukapheresis. On the study overall, not on this receptor specifically: Across a few donors, about 4.5% of naive CD4, roughly 3.3% of naive CD8, roughly 2.3% of memory CD4, and approximately 0.4% of memory CD8 clonotypes were shared. Higher generation probabilities were observed for clonotypes shared by all four sorted-subset donors than for non-shared clonotypes. The small number of donors limited the genetic and exposure-history diversity represented. Pairwise subsampling led to the expectation that sequencing depth would affect the degree of clonotype sharing among donors. Larger estimated clonotype richness was generally found for naive subsets than for memory subsets. Sampling was limited to blood, and TCR repertoires in tissue likely differ from TCR repertoires in blood. Rarefaction of sorted-subset datasets indicated incomplete sequencing despite the large sequencing depth.

CDR1 LGHNA and CDR2 YSLEER were looked up in the germline V gene. V and J are trimmed by 1 base and 4 bases, and the gene matches miss 5 bases of the junction. The CDR3 numbers 16 residues from cysteine through phenylalanine. CDR3 DNA is the only sequence kept; it has 48 bases, read in frame from the first base. The donors were healthy, HIV-negative adults who had no recently reported acute infections or vaccinations. Every donor was a Caucasian adult residing in Nashville, Tennessee, USA. CD4+ T cells were enriched through magnetic negative selection, after which naive cells were positively selected on CD45RA and the remaining negative fraction served as the memory subset. Blood was collected by leukapheresis, and PBMCs were isolated by Ficoll-Histopaque density gradient centrifugation and then cryopreserved in liquid nitrogen vapor phase. Purity and quantity of every magnetically sorted T cell population were checked by analytical flow cytometry. From each sorted fraction, genomic DNA was isolated and quantified by UV absorbance on a Nanodrop 2000c.

In regard to this clone: Its antigen is currently not known. Base quality data are lacking; no much larger clone is found one base away.

TCR CDR3 regions were amplified from genomic DNA by multiplex PCR using the deep immunoSEQ assay. Genomic DNA extracted from each cell subset was distributed evenly over all wells of several immunoSEQ 96-well plates, and each plate served as one replicate. For sorted subsets, each replicate PCR was loaded with 200 ng genomic DNA, equivalent to some 31,000 T cell genomes. The purified libraries were quantified using a Qubit 3.0 fluorometer, sized with a Bioanalyzer 2100, and then quantified again using the KAPA Library Quantification kit. Every immunoSEQ 96-well plate was sequenced on a dedicated single-read 150-cycle Illumina NextSeq 550 flow cell. As for the original processing: Because the immunoSEQ output included only junctional sequences and no quality scores, the filtering could not be the same as the filtering used for full-length reads. Sequences were annotated with PyIR, a Python wrapper for IgBLAST v1.9, using IMGT germline references to assign V/J genes and CDR3. Reads were removed for weak V/J assignments (E-value above 1e-6), missing CDR3, stop codons, out-of-frame junctions, or ambiguous translated residues. V3J clonotypes were defined as sequences sharing an identical inferred V gene, J gene, and CDR3 amino acid sequence. Percentage overlap between repertoires was calculated by dividing the number of shared unique clonotypes by the size of the smaller repertoire. Richness of each repertoire was evaluated using RTK rarefaction, the Chao1 estimator, and Recon v2.1 estimates of unobserved clonotypes. Generation probabilities were computed with OLGA for all TCRbeta clonotypes obtained by the gDNA method from several donors. The table was pulled from immuneACCESS by TCRdb, which kept in-frame rearrangements only. Such tables lose some clones; where checked, under half of the loss comes from unresolved V genes, and the rest has no known cause. V, J and clone size are taken as reported in that table, and D and trimming were inferred from the DNA itself. Within this sample are about 1 million clones, with around 76% of them counted one time only. About 1.5% of the sample is taken by the ten largest.

Recombination connected TRBV4-3 to TRBJ1-2; 11 junctional bases match TRBD1. Material for sequencing was memory CD4+ T cells sorted from blood. Taken with the paper, the label for cell subset or site translates to: CD45RA-negative fraction. This sequence was found in a man between 18 and 29 years old in good health. The CDR3 reads CASSQARGQGGYGYTF. At the DNA level, the sequence is TGCGCCAGCAGCCAAGCGAGGGGACAGGGGGGCTATGGCTACACCTTC.